This T cell receptor beta chain comes out of a study of blood T cell repertoires in COVID-19. Looking at the study overall: Samples came from the United States, Italy and Spain, spanning acute and convalescent COVID-19. From T cells, B-cell-depleted T cells, or PBMCs came the material, which was cDNA or gDNA.

In the original processing: Counts of nucleated cells, estimated from reference gene primer amplification, were obtained. This table comes from immunoSEQ multiplex PCR, and its TCRdb copy is limited to in-frame clones, with some not included. V and J calls and clone size follow that table, whereas D and trimming were derived from the DNA. The sample carries roughly 100,000 clones, 84% recorded once. The germline V gene encodes CDR1 MNHEY and CDR2 SVGAGI. The CDR3 has 13 amino acids. V gave up 11 bases and J gave up 1 base, with 12 bases separating them. The J gene is TRBJ1-5, the V gene TRBV6-5; no clear D. Source material: peripheral blood. The clonotype originates from a woman in her sixties or seventies with acute or convalescent COVID-19. The CDR3 region is CAAGMLSNQPQHF. CDR3 coding DNA: TGTGCCGCGGGGATGCTGAGCAATCAGCCCCAGCATTTT.